A selection of T cell receptor beta chains follows, all from one sample in a study of control samples from healthy donors and cancer patients. The assay was immunoSEQ multiplex PCR, and TCRdb's table has in-frame clones only and misses some. The profile shows just over 80,000 clones, 94% of them singletons. Source material: blood. These receptors all come from a woman between 18 and 29 years old in good health. CDR3s include the opening cysteine and the closing phenylalanine or tryptophan. A D gene is named only where the DNA matches it firmly. Clone size is shown for a subset of rows, as once, few, many or a class of expanded clone.

j_gene: TRBJ1-1; v_gene: TRBV9; d_gene: .; abundance: .; CDR3nt: TGTGCCAGCAGCGATGGGTGGTCGACCCTGAACACTGAAGCTTTCTTT; CDR3aa: CASSDGWSTLNTEAFF
j_gene: TRBJ1-4; v_gene: TRBV27; d_gene: TRBD1; abundance: .; CDR3nt: TGTGCCAGCAGTGACAGGGGTTCAACTAATGAAAAACTGTTTTTT; CDR3aa: CASSDRGSTNEKLFF
j_gene: TRBJ2-1; v_gene: TRBV9; d_gene: .; abundance: .; CDR3nt: TGTGCCAGCAGCGTAGTAGGGGCGGCCAATGAGCAGTTCTTC; CDR3aa: CASSVVGAANEQFF
j_gene: TRBJ2-5; v_gene: TRBV19; d_gene: .; abundance: once; CDR3nt: TGTGCCAGTAGTATCGGAAGAGGGGTGACCCAGTACTTC; CDR3aa: CASSIGRGVTQYF
j_gene: TRBJ2-3; v_gene: TRBV6-4; d_gene: TRBD1; abundance: .; CDR3nt: TGTGCCAGCAGTGACTACGACAGGGATGGTTCAGATACGCAGTATTTT; CDR3aa: CASSDYDRDGSDTQYF
j_gene: TRBJ2-5; v_gene: TRBV25-1; d_gene: TRBD1; abundance: .; CDR3nt: TGTGCCAGCAGTGATGATAGGACAGGGCAGGGTGGAGAGACCCAGTACTTC; CDR3aa: CASSDDRTGQGGETQYF
j_gene: TRBJ2-7; v_gene: TRBV18; d_gene: .; abundance: .; CDR3nt: TGTGCCAGCTCACCACAGCGCAGGGAAGTTGTGCAGTACTTC; CDR3aa: CASSPQRREVVQYF
j_gene: TRBJ2-3; v_gene: TRBV6-2/TRBV6-3; d_gene: .; abundance: .; CDR3nt: TGTGCCAGCAGTCCGTGGGGTAGCACAGATACGCAGTATTTT; CDR3aa: CASSPWGSTDTQYF
j_gene: TRBJ1-5; v_gene: TRBV19; d_gene: TRBD1; abundance: .; CDR3nt: TGTGCCAGTACAGTTGTATGGACAGGGGGTGGCAATCAGCCCCAGCATTTT; CDR3aa: CASTVVWTGGGNQPQHF
j_gene: TRBJ1-6; v_gene: TRBV28; d_gene: TRBD1; abundance: .; CDR3nt: TGTGCCAGCAGTACACCCGGGACAGGAGCCTACTCACCCCTCCACTTT; CDR3aa: CASSTPGTGAYSPLHF
j_gene: TRBJ2-1; v_gene: TRBV9; d_gene: TRBD2; abundance: .; CDR3nt: TGTGCCAGCAGCGTAGGGCTAGCGGGGAATTTCTACAATGAGCAGTTCTTC; CDR3aa: CASSVGLAGNFYNEQFF
j_gene: TRBJ1-1; v_gene: TRBV7-9; d_gene: .; abundance: .; CDR3nt: TGTGCCAGCAGCCCAGGGGAGACTGAAGCTTTCTTT; CDR3aa: CASSPGETEAFF
j_gene: TRBJ2-5; v_gene: TRBV5-4; d_gene: .; abundance: .; CDR3nt: TGTGCCAGCAGCTTGGAGAGGCAAGAGACCCAGTACTTC; CDR3aa: CASSLERQETQYF
j_gene: TRBJ1-4; v_gene: TRBV15; d_gene: .; abundance: .; CDR3nt: TGTGCCACCAGCAGAGATAAATCAACTAATGAAAAACTGTTTTTT; CDR3aa: CATSRDKSTNEKLFF
j_gene: TRBJ1-4; v_gene: TRBV2; d_gene: TRBD1; abundance: .; CDR3nt: TGTGCCAGCAACCCGGACAGGGGGCCTGGAAAACTGTTTTTT; CDR3aa: CASNPDRGPGKLFF
j_gene: TRBJ2-2; v_gene: TRBV18; d_gene: .; abundance: once; CDR3nt: TGTGCCAGCTCACCGTTCGGAGCCGGGGAGCTGTTTTTT; CDR3aa: CASSPFGAGELFF
j_gene: TRBJ1-1; v_gene: TRBV6-5; d_gene: .; abundance: .; CDR3nt: TGTGCCAGCAGTTACGGTGGGGAACTCACTGAAGCTTTCTTT; CDR3aa: CASSYGGELTEAFF
j_gene: TRBJ1-1; v_gene: TRBV7-3; d_gene: .; abundance: .; CDR3nt: TGTGCCAGCAGGGCAAACGGACGGTCTGAAGCTTTCTTT; CDR3aa: CASRANGRSEAFF
j_gene: TRBJ2-7; v_gene: TRBV20-1; d_gene: .; abundance: .; CDR3nt: TGCAGTGCTAGTTTGGGGGAACCGGGCGAGCAGTACTTC; CDR3aa: CSASLGEPGEQYF
j_gene: TRBJ1-1; v_gene: TRBV16; d_gene: .; abundance: .; CDR3nt: TGTGCCAGCAGTCTTTTAGGTGCCACTGAAGCTTTCTTT; CDR3aa: CASSLLGATEAFF
j_gene: TRBJ2-6; v_gene: TRBV7-3; d_gene: .; abundance: .; CDR3nt: TGTGCCAGCAGCTTAACCCGGCTCTCTGGGGCCAACGTCCTGACTTTC; CDR3aa: CASSLTRLSGANVLTF
j_gene: TRBJ1-2; v_gene: TRBV5-1; d_gene: .; abundance: .; CDR3nt: TGCGCCAGCAGCTTGGCCTTTGGGACGGCTTATGGCTACACCTTC; CDR3aa: CASSLAFGTAYGYTF
j_gene: TRBJ1-2; v_gene: TRBV9; d_gene: TRBD1; abundance: .; CDR3nt: TGTGCCAGCAGCGTATGGGACAGGTCGTCCCGGACGTATGGCTACACCTTC; CDR3aa: CASSVWDRSSRTYGYTF
j_gene: TRBJ2-7; v_gene: TRBV24-1; d_gene: .; abundance: .; CDR3nt: TGTGCCACCAGTGATTTGAACCGGGCCGCCTCCTACGAGCAGTACTTC; CDR3aa: CATSDLNRAASYEQYF
j_gene: TRBJ1-2; v_gene: TRBV6-4; d_gene: .; abundance: .; CDR3nt: TGTGCCAGCTCGGTGGGAATACGGACTGGCTACACCTTC; CDR3aa: CASSVGIRTGYTF
j_gene: TRBJ2-3; v_gene: TRBV12-3/TRBV12-4; d_gene: .; abundance: .; CDR3nt: TGTGCCAGCAGTCCCGAAACTAGACAGTATTTT; CDR3aa: CASSPETRQYF
j_gene: TRBJ2-1; v_gene: TRBV6-5; d_gene: TRBD2; abundance: .; CDR3nt: TGTGCCAGCAGCCAACTAGCGGGGGGTGCGTATGAGCAGTTCTTC; CDR3aa: CASSQLAGGAYEQFF
j_gene: TRBJ2-1; v_gene: TRBV6-2/TRBV6-3; d_gene: TRBD1; abundance: .; CDR3nt: TGTGCCAGCAGTTACGGGACAGGGGGTCGTAATGAGCAGTTCTTC; CDR3aa: CASSYGTGGRNEQFF
j_gene: TRBJ2-3; v_gene: TRBV7-7; d_gene: .; abundance: .; CDR3nt: TGTGCCAGCAGCCCCCGGATAGGTGAAGATACGCAGTATTTT; CDR3aa: CASSPRIGEDTQYF
j_gene: TRBJ1-1; v_gene: TRBV24-1; d_gene: TRBD1; abundance: .; CDR3nt: TGTGCCACCAGCCCCGGACAGGGAGGGTCTGAAGCTTTCTTT; CDR3aa: CATSPGQGGSEAFF
j_gene: TRBJ1-6; v_gene: TRBV5-6; d_gene: .; abundance: .; CDR3nt: TGTGCCAGCTCGACCTCGGACCCAACATCTTCACCCCTCCACTTT; CDR3aa: CASSTSDPTSSPLHF